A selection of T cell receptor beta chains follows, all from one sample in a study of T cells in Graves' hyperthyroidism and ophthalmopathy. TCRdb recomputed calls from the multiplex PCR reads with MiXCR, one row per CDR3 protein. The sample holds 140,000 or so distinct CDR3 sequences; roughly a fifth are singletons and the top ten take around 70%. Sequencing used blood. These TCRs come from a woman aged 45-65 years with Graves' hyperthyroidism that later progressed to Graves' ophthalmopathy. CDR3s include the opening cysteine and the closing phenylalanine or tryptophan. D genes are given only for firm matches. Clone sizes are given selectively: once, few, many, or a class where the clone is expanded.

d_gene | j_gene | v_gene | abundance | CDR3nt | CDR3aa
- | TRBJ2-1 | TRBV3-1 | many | TGTGCCAGCAGCCGAGCGGGTAGGTCCTACAATGAGCAGTTCTTC | CASSRAGRSYNEQFF
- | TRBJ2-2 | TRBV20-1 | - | TGCAGTGCTAGAGGTCGTCTGTCATACCCCGGGGAGCTGTTTTTT | CSARGRLSYPGELFF
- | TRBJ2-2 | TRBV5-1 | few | TGCGCCAGCAGGGGTCTGAACACCGGGGAGCTGTTTTTT | CASRGLNTGELFF
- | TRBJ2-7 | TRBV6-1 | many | TGTGCCAGCAGTGAAGATGGGGGGCCCTACGAGCAGTACTTC | CASSEDGGPYEQYF
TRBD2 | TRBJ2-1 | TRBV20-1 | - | TGCAGTGCTAGAGATCCGGGACTAGCGGGGCATCGCTATGAGCAGTTCTTC | CSARDPGLAGHRYEQFF
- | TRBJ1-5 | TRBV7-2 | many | TGTGCCAGCAGCCTAGAACAGGGAAACAATCAGCCCCAGCATTTT | CASSLEQGNNQPQHF
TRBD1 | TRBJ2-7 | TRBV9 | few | TGTGCCAGCAGCAGCTCAGGGGACAGGGTGCCCTACGAGCAGTACTTC | CASSSSGDRVPYEQYF
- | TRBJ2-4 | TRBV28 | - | TGTGCCAGCAGTAAGACAGGATTGAACATTCAGTACTTC | CASSKTGLNIQYF
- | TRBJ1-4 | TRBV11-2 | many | TGTGCCAGCAGCTTACTAGGTGGGGAAAAACTGTTTTTT | CASSLLGGEKLFF
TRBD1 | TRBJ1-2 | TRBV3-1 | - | TGTGCCAGCAGCCAAGATGGCACAGGGGCTGGAGGCTACACCTTC | CASSQDGTGAGGYTF
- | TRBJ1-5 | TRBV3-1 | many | TGTGCCAGCAGCCCCTTACATAGCAATCAGCCCCAGCATTTT | CASSPLHSNQPQHF
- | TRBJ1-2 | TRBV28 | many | TGTGCCAGCAGTCCCCCCCAGGTAGCTAACTATGGCTACACCTTC | CASSPPQVANYGYTF
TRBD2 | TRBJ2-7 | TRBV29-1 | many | TGCAGCGTTGAGGGACTAGCGGACCATCCCTACGAGCAGTACTTC | CSVEGLADHPYEQYF
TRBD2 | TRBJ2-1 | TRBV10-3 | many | TGTGCCATCAGTCCCGGGGGGACCGTGTTTGAGCAGTTCTTC | CAISPGGTVFEQFF
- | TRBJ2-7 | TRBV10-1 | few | TGCGCCAGCAGTGAGTCGTCCGGACGGACCTACGAGCAGTACTTC | CASSESSGRTYEQYF
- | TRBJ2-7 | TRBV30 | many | TGTGCCTGGAGCCATCACAGGGTTAGCGAGCAGTACTTC | CAWSHHRVSEQYF
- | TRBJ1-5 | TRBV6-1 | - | TGTGCCAGCAGTCGTAGACAGGGCAATCAGCCCCAGCATTTT | CASSRRQGNQPQHF
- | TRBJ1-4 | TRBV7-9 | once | TGTGCCAGCAGCTATTCAACGGGAAAACTGTTTTTT | CASSYSTGKLFF
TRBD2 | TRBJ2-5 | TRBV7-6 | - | TGTGCCAGCAACCCTGGGACTAGCAAAGAGACCCAGTACTTC | CASNPGTSKETQYF
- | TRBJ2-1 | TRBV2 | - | TGTGCCAGCGCCCGGGACTCTCTCAATGAGCAGTTCTTC | CASARDSLNEQFF
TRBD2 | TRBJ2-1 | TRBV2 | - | TGTGCCAGCAGTGATGGGGGACTAGCTATCCATGAGCAGTTCTTC | CASSDGGLAIHEQFF
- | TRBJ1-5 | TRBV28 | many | TGTGCCAGCAGTTTGGGGGGGAACGCTCAGCCCCAGCATTTT | CASSLGGNAQPQHF
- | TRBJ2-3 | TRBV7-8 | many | TGTGCCAGCAGCTTTTCCCGGGAGTTCACAGATACGCAGTATTTT | CASSFSREFTDTQYF
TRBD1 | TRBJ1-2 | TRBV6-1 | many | TGTGCCAGCACTGGGACAGATCGCGTAGGGGGCTACACCTTC | CASTGTDRVGGYTF
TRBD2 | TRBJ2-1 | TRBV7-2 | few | TGTGCCAGCAGCTCCGGACTAGCAGAGCAGTTCTTC | CASSSGLAEQFF
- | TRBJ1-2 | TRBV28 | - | TGTGCCAGCTGTCAGGTATCACAGAACTATGGCTACACCTTC | CASCQVSQNYGYTF
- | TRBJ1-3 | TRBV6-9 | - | TGTGCCAGCAGTTACCCCCAGGACTCTGGAAACACCATATATTTT | CASSYPQDSGNTIYF
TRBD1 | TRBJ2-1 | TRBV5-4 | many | TGTGCCAGCAGCTTGGGGACAGGGAATAATGAGCAGTTCTTC | CASSLGTGNNEQFF
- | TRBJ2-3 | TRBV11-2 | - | TGTGCCAGCAGCTCCGGGGGTAGGACAGATACGCAGTATTTT | CASSSGGRTDTQYF
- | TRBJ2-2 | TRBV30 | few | TGTGCCTGTCAGGGTGAACCGACCGGGGAGCTGTTTTTT | CACQGEPTGELFF
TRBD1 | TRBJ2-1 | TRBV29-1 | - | TGCAGCGTCCCTCGCGGACAGGGATCGCAGTTCTTC | CSVPRGQGSQFF
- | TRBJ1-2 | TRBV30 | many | TGTGCCTGGAGAGGGTATCATGGCTACACCTTC | CAWRGYHGYTF
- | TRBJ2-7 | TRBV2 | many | TGTGCCAGCAGTGATGGGGCCTCAAAACTCTACGAGCAGTACTTC | CASSDGASKLYEQYF
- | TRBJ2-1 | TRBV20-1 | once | TGCAGTGCTAGTAAGGGGTCCTCCTACAATGAGCAGTTCTTC | CSASKGSSYNEQFF
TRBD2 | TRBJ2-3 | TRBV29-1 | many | TGCAGCGTTGAAGGGGCAAGCGGGAGAGGAGATACGCAGTATTTT | CSVEGASGRGDTQYF
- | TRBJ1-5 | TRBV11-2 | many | TGTGCCAGCAGCTTCGCCGACAGCAATCAGCCCCAGCATTTT | CASSFADSNQPQHF
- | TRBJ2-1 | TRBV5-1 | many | TGCGCCAGCAGGACTACGCCGGGGACCTACCTGGGAGATGAGCAGTTCTTC | CASRTTPGTYLGDEQFF
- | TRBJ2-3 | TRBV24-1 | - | TGTGCCACCAGTGACCCCAGCGGATCTAGCACAGATACGCAGTATTTT | CATSDPSGSSTDTQYF
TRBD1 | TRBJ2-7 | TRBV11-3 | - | TGTGCCAGCAGTCGGGACAGGGCAGGCGAGCAGTACTTC | CASSRDRAGEQYF
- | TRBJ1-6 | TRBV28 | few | TGTGCCAGCGAGGGTTTCTTTAATTCACCCCTCCACTTT | CASEGFFNSPLHF
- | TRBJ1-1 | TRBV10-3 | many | TGTGCCATCAGTGAGGGCACCATGAACACTGAAGCTTTCTTT | CAISEGTMNTEAFF
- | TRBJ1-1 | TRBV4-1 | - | TGCGCCAGCAGCCAAGATCGTCGGGCGTTAAGCGCTTTCTTT | CASSQDRRALSAFF
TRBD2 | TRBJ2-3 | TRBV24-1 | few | TGTGCCACCAGCCTCGGCGGGAGGGCCGGTACAGATACGCAGTATTTT | CATSLGGRAGTDTQYF
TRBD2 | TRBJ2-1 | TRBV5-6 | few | TGTGCCAGCAGGGAGGGACTAGCGGAAAATGAGCAGTTCTTC | CASREGLAENEQFF
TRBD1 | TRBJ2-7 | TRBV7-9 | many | TGTGCCAGCAGCCGACCGGGACAGCCCTCCTACGAGCAGTACTTC | CASSRPGQPSYEQYF
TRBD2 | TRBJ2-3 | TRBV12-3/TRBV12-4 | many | TGTGCCAGCAGGCGGAGCCTAGGGGCTAGCGGGACGACAGATACGCAGTATTTT | CASRRSLGASGTTDTQYF
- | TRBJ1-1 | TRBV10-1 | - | TGCGCCAGCTCACCCCGGGACGCTGAAGCTTTCTTT | CASSPRDAEAFF
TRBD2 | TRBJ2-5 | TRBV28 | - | TGTGCCAGCAGGGAGGGACTAGCGGGAGGGCCGCGAGAGACCCAGTACTTC | CASREGLAGGPRETQYF
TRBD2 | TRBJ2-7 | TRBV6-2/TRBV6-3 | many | TGTGCCAGCAGGGGGACTAGCGGATCCTACGAGCAGTACTTC | CASRGTSGSYEQYF
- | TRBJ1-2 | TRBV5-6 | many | TGTGCCGGCAGCCGGGACATGAACTATGGCTACACCTTC | CAGSRDMNYGYTF
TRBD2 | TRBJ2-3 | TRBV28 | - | TGTGCCAGCAGTCCGACTAGCGGGAGGTCGGATACGCAGTATTTT | CASSPTSGRSDTQYF
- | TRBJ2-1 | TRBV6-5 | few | TGTGCCAGCAGTTACCGAGGGAGCACCTACAATGAGCAGTTCTTC | CASSYRGSTYNEQFF
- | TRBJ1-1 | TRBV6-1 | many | TGTGCCACCGGAGAAAGATCAGGGGCAACTGAAGCTTTCTTT | CATGERSGATEAFF
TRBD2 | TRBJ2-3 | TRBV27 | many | TGTGCCAGCAGTTTACGCACACCGACTAGCGGGAGTTACACAGATACGCAGTATTTT | CASSLRTPTSGSYTDTQYF